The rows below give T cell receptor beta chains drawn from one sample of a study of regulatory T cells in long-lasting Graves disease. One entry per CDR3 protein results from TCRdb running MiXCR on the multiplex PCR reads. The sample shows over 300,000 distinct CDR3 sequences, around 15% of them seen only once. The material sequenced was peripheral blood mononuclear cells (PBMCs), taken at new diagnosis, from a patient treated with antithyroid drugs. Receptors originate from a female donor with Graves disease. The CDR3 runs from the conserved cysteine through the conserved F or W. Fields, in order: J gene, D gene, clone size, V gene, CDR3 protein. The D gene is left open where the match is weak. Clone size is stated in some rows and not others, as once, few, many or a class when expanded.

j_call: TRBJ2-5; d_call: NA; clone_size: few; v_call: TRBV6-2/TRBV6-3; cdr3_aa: CASSRPGGPQETQYF
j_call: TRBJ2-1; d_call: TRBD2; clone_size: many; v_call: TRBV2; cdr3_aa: CASSEVDSGGPEVYNEQFF
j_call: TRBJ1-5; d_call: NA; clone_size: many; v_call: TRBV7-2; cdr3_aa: CASSLASGNQPQHF
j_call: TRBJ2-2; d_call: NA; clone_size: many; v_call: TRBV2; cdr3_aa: CASSENRVGTGELFF
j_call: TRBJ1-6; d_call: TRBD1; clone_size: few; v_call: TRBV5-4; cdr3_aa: CASRLTGTGGNSPLHF
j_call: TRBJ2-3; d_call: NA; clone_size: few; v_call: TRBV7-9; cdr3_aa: CASSRAWGTDTQYF
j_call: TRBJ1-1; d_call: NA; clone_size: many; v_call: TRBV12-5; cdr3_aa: CASGLVPSTLGTEAFF
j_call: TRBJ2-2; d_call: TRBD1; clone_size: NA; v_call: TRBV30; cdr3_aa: CAFTNMDRGLPNTGELFF
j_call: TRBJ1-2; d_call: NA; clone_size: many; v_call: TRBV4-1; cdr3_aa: CASSQDGLGYYGYTF
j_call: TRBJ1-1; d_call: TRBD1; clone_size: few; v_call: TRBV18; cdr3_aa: CASSPPRTGGDEAFF
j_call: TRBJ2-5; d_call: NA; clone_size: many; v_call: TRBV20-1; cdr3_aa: CSARIGGEETQYF
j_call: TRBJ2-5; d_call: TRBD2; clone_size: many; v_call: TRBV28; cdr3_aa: CASSFGRGLGGTETQYF
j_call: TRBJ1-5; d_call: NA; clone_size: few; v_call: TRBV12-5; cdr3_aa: CASGPGGQPYSNQPQHF
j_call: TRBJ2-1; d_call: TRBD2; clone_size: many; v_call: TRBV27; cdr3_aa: CASSDTGTSGNEQFF
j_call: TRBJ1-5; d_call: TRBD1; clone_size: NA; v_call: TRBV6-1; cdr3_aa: CASSEDRFKNQPQHF
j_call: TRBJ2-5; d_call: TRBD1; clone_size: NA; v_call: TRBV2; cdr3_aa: CASSVRGTAETQYF
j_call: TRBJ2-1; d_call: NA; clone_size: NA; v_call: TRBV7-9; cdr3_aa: CASSLEAAERNEQFF
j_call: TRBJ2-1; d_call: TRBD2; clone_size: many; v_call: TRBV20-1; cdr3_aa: CSAPGTSGGASYNEQFF
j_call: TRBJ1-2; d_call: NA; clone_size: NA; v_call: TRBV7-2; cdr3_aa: CASSFDLDYGYTF
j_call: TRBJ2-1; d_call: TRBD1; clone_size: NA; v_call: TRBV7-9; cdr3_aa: CASSLLGTGQEQFF
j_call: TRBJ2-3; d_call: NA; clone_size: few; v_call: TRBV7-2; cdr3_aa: CASSSAGGNTQYF
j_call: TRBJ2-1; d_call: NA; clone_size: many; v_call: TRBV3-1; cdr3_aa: CASSRDRQWGNNEQFF
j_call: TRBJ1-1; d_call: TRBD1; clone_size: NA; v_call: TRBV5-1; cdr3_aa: CASSSDRGRSRSEAFF
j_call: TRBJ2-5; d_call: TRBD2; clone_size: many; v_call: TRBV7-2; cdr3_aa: CASSWGGAQETQYF
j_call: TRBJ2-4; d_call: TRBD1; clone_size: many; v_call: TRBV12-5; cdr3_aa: CASGPPRGRGREGDIQYF
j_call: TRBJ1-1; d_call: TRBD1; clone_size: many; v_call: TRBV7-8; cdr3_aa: CASSFNSGGAEAFF
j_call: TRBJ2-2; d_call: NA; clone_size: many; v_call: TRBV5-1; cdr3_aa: CASSFAVLKTGELFF
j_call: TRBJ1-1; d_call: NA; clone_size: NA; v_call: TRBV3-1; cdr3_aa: CASRSFQGNTEAFF
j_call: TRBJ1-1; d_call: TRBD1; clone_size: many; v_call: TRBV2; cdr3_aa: CASRTGELGEAFF